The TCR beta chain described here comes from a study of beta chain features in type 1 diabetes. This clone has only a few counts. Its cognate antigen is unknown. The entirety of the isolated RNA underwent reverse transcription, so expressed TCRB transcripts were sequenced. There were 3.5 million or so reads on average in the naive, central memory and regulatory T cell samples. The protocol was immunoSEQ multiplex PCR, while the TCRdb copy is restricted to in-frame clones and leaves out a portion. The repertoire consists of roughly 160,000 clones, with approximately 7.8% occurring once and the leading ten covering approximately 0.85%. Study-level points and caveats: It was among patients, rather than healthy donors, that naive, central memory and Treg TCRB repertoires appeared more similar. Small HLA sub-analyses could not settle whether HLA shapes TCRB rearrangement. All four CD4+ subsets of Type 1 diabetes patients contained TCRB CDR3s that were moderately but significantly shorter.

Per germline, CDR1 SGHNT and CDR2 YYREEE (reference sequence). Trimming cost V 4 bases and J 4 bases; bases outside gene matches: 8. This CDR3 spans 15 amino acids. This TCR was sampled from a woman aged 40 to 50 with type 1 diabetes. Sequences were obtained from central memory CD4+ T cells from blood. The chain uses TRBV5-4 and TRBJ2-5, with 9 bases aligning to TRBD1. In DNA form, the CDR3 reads TGTGCCAGCAGCGCGCCGGGACAGGGAGGAGAGACCCAGTACTTC. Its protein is CASSAPGQGGETQYF.